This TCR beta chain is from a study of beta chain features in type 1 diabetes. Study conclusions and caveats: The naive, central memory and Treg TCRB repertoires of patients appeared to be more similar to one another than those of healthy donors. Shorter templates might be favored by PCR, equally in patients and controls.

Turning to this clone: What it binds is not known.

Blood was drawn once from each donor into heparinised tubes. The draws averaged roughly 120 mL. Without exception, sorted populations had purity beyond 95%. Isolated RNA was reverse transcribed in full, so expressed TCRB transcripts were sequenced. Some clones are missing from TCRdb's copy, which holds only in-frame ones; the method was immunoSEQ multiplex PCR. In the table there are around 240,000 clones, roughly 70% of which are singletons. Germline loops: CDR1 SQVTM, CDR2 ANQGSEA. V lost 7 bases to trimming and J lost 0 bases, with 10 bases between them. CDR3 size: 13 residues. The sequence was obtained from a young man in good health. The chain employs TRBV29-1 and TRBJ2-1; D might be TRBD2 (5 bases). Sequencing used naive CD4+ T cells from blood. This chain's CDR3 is CSAVGDSYNEQFF. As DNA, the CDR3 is TGCAGCGCGGTGGGAGACTCCTACAATGAGCAGTTCTTC.